The 16 T cell receptor beta chains in this list originate from one sample, sequenced in a study of cytomegalovirus exposure and HLA in healthy donors. The PCR contained 60 Vbeta and 13 Jbeta primers. Some clones are missing from TCRdb's copy, which holds only in-frame ones; the method was immunoSEQ multiplex PCR. The profile shows about 140,000 clones, 60% to 85% of them singletons. The sequenced material came from PBMCs. All receptors come from a male donor in good health and CMV-seropositive.

V usage is TRBV5-4 and J usage is TRBJ1-2, with 8 bases aligning to TRBD1. The CDR3 sequence is 14 residues long. Losses at the gene ends were 2 bases for V and 7 bases for J; bases not matched to a gene: 7. The germline V gene has CDR1 SGHNT and CDR2 YYREEE (reference sequence). Here the CDR3 reads CASSLSQGAFGYTF. DNA of the CDR3: TGTGCCAGCAGCTTAAGTCAGGGGGCCTTTGGCTACACCTTC.

The chain carries TRBV2 and TRBJ2-5; 13 nucleotides line up with TRBD2. The CDR3 is made up of 15 amino acids. The ends lost 5 bases at V and 4 bases at J; junction bases unmatched: 4. The germline V gene encodes CDR1 SNHLY and CDR2 FYNNEI. CDR3 in amino acids: CASSKGLAGPETQYF. The CDR3 DNA reads as TGTGCCAGCAGTAAGGGACTAGCGGGGCCAGAGACCCAGTACTTC.

The gene calls are TRBV7-2 and TRBJ1-5, with D perhaps TRBD1 (5 bases). CDR1 and CDR2 from the germline V gene are SGHTA and FQGNSA. The ends were cut back, 2 bases at V and 4 bases at J, with 15 bases in the middle. The CDR3 length is 16 residues. The chain's CDR3 is CASSLITGAGNQPQHF. The CDR3 region has the DNA TGTGCCAGCAGCTTAATCACCGGGGCGGGGAATCAGCCCCAGCATTTT.

This clone is a singleton in its sample. Here the CDR3 reads CASSFGTDRGTGATEAFF. The CDR3 coding sequence is TGTGCCAGCAGCTTTGGTACGGACAGGGGGACAGGAGCCACTGAAGCTTTCTTT. The chain combines TRBV7-9 with TRBJ1-1; the match to TRBD1 covers 10 bases. The CDR3 has 18 residues. Per germline, CDR1 SEHNR and CDR2 FQNEAQ (reference sequence). V lost 3 bases, J lost 4 bases, and 14 bases stayed unmatched.

This chain links TRBV5-6 with TRBJ2-3; TRBD1 aligns across 8 bases. CDR3 size: 15 residues. With 4 bases clipped from V and 6 bases from J, the junction kept 10 bases outside the gene matches. Germline CDR1 and CDR2: SGHDT and YYEEEE. The CDR3 here is CASSGTGSLGDTQYF. CDR3 nucleotides: TGTGCCAGCAGCGGGACAGGCTCACTCGGGGATACGCAGTATTTT.

The V and J genes are TRBV4-2 and TRBJ2-2; 12 bases are a match to TRBD1. The CDR3 runs to 16 residues. With 4 bases clipped from V and 5 bases from J, the junction kept 5 bases outside the gene matches. Germline V gives CDR1 LGHNA, CDR2 YNFKEQ. Here the CDR3 DNA reads TGTGCCAGCAGCCCGGGACAGGGGGCGTGGACCGGGGAGCTGTTTTTT. Protein sequence: CASSPGQGAWTGELFF.

CDR3 bases: TGTGCCAGCAGCCCCGGTCTAGCGGGATACGGCGATACGCAGTATTTT. Amino acid sequence: CASSPGLAGYGDTQYF. This sequence joins TRBV11-3 and TRBJ2-3; 9 bases map to TRBD2. Unmatched junction bases numbered 12, after V lost 5 bases and J lost 6 bases. Germline V gene lookup returns CDR1 SGHNT and CDR2 YENEEA. This CDR3 contains 16 residues.

V gene TRBV11-2 combines with J gene TRBJ1-5, with unresolved D. The CDR3 sequence is 14 residues long. Trimming took 0 bases from V and 4 from J, leaving 7 bases between them. CDR1 and CDR2 (germline): SGHAT, FQNNGV. The CDR3 nucleotides are TGTGCCAGCAGCTTAGACCCACTTAATCAGCCCCAGCATTTT. It specifies CASSLDPLNQPQHF.

This clone was observed a few times. The chain links TRBV7-2 to TRBJ2-1; 11 bases fit TRBD2. The CDR3 contains 17 residues. Germline CDR1 SGHTA, CDR2 FQGNSA. Trimming took 1 base from V and 8 from J; bases not matched to a gene: 10. The CDR3 protein is CASSLVSGGANGDEQFF. Here the CDR3 DNA reads TGTGCCAGCAGCTTAGTTAGCGGGGGGGCCAACGGCGATGAGCAGTTCTTC. The entire variable domain, with the rest obtained from reference TRBV7-2 and TRBJ2-1, is as follows: GAGVSQSPSNKVTEKGKDVELRCDPISGHTALYWYRQSLGQGLEFLIYFQGNSAPDKSGLPSDRFSAERTGGSVSTLTIQRTQQEDSAVYLCASSLVSGGANGDEQFFGPGTRLTVL.

The V gene is TRBV9, the J gene TRBJ2-1; 10 positions agree with TRBD2. The CDR3 is 17 amino acids. From germline, CDR1 is SGDLS and CDR2 YYNGEE. V lost 3 bases, J lost 6 bases, and 12 bases stayed unmatched. The CDR3 loop is CASSGPWRAGGGNEQFF. The CDR3 DNA is TGTGCCAGCAGCGGACCATGGCGAGCGGGGGGGGGCAATGAGCAGTTCTTC.

The J gene is TRBJ1-2, the V gene TRBV2; D is undetermined. This CDR3 is built from 14 residues. With 3 bases removed from V and 6 bases from J, the gap between germline ends came to 14 bases. CDR1 and CDR2 from the germline V gene are SNHLY and FYNNEI. Here the CDR3 DNA reads TGTGCCAGCAGTGATTATGGGTCTAGACATGGCTACACCTTC. This translates into CASSDYGSRHGYTF.

The gene calls are TRBV9 and TRBJ1-5; 8 positions agree with TRBD1. The length of the CDR3 is 16 residues. With 7 bases clipped from V and 7 bases from J, the junction kept 16 bases outside the gene matches. Germline V CDR1 and CDR2: SGDLS, YYNGEE. The CDR3 DNA is TGTGCCAGCGGATCCTTTGGACAGGGCTCCTTGCAGCCCCAGCATTTT. Translating gives CASGSFGQGSLQPQHF.

The table lists this clone with a count of one. V is TRBV5-1 and J is TRBJ2-2; 14 positions agree with TRBD2. Losses at the gene ends were 4 bases for V and 7 bases for J; bases not matched to a gene: 15. This CDR3 has 19 residues. Per germline, CDR1 SGHRS and CDR2 YFSETQ. In nucleotides, the CDR3 is TGCGCCAGCAGCCATATTCCGGGACTAGCGGGAGAGGAGGTCGGGGAGCTGTTTTTT. This translates into CASSHIPGLAGEEVGELFF.

This clone was counted only a few times. This chain connects TRBV21-1 to TRBJ2-5; the table gives TRBD2 as D, unverified against the DNA. TRBV21-1 is labeled a pseudogene. This CDR3 is built from 18 residues. Written as DNA, the CDR3 is TGTGCCAGCAGCAAGGAAGGGCGGCGGGAGGGCCCTGGAGAGACCCAGTACTTC. Residues: CASSKEGRREGPGETQYF.

For the CDR3, the DNA is TGTGCCAGCAGCCTCTCAAGGGACAGGGGTGGTAATGAGCAGTTCTTC. This encodes CASSLSRDRGGNEQFF. V and J are TRBV9 and TRBJ2-1; 10 nucleotides match TRBD1. The V segment lost 4 bases and the J segment 7 bases; nucleotides outside the gene matches: 11. The CDR3 has 16 residues. Germline lookup yields CDR1 SGDLS and CDR2 YYNGEE.

The genes are TRBV10-3 and TRBJ1-3; weak D call: TRBD1 (5 bases). The germline CDR1 and CDR2 sequences are ENHRY and SYGVKD. Trimming took off 4 bases at V and 4 bases at J, with 8 bases between the two ends. The CDR3 covers 13 residues. The CDR3 reads CAISAGSGNTIYF. The CDR3 DNA is TGTGCCATCAGTGCAGGGTCCGGAAACACCATATATTTT.